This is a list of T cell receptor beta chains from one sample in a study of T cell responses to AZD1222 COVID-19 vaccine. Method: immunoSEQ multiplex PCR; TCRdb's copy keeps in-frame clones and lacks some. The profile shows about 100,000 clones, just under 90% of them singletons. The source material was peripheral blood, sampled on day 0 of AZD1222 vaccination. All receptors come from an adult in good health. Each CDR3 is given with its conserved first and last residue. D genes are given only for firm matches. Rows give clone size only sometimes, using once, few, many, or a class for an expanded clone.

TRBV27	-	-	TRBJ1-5	CASSLSGYYSNQPQHF	TGTGCCAGCAGTTTATCAGGCTATTATAGCAATCAGCCCCAGCATTTT
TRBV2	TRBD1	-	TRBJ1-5	CASRPDQGGGHQPQHF	TGTGCCAGCAGGCCGGACCAGGGGGGGGGACATCAGCCCCAGCATTTT
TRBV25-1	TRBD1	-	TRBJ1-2	CASSWTGGEGYTF	TGTGCCAGCAGTTGGACAGGGGGAGAGGGCTACACCTTC
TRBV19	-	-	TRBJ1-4	CASSIMKLNEKLFF	TGTGCCAGTAGTATAATGAAGCTTAATGAAAAACTGTTTTTT
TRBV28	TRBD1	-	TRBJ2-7	CASSNTGTGYEQYF	TGTGCCAGCAGTAACACCGGGACAGGGTACGAGCAGTACTTC
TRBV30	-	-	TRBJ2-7	CACSSSPYEQYF	TGTGCCTGTTCTTCGAGTCCGTACGAGCAGTACTTC
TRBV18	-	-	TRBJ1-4	CASSEQGMGAEKLFF	TGTGCCAGCTCGGAACAGGGCATGGGGGCGGAAAAACTGTTTTTT
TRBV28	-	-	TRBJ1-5	CASSFKFNQPQHF	TGTGCCAGCAGTTTCAAGTTCAATCAGCCCCAGCATTTT
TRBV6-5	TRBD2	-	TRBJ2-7	CASSPTGGYEQYF	TGTGCCAGCAGTCCGACGGGGGGCTACGAGCAGTACTTC
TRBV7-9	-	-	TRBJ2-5	CASSLAGLGGETQYF	TGTGCCAGCAGCTTAGCGGGCCTTGGAGGGGAGACCCAGTACTTC
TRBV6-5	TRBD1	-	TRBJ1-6	CASRRGTGANSPLHF	TGTGCCAGCAGACGAGGGACAGGGGCAAATTCACCCCTCCACTTT
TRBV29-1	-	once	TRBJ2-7	CSVEGYAYEQYF	TGCAGCGTTGAGGGTTACGCCTACGAGCAGTACTTC
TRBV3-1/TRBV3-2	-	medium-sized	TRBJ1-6	CASSSREGVGSPLHF	TGTGCCAGCAGCTCCCGGGAGGGTGTAGGTTCACCCCTCCACTTT
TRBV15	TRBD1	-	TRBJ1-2	CATGTGDDYGYTF	TGTGCCACTGGGACAGGGGACGACTATGGCTACACCTTC
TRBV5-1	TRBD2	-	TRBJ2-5	CASSGGGNQETQYF	TGCGCCAGCAGCGGCGGGGGGAACCAAGAGACCCAGTACTTC
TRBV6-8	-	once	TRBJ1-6	CASSTGGQARTTPLHF	TGTGCCAGCAGTACCGGGGGCCAGGCACGGACTACGCCCCTCCACTTT
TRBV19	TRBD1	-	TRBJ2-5	CASSKPGQGLQETQYF	TGTGCCAGTAGTAAACCGGGACAGGGCCTCCAAGAGACCCAGTACTTC
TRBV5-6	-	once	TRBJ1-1	CASSEGRKNTEAFF	TGTGCCAGCAGCGAGGGACGGAAGAACACTGAAGCTTTCTTT
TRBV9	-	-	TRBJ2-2	CASSGNTGELFF	TGTGCCAGCAGCGGGAACACCGGGGAGCTGTTTTTT
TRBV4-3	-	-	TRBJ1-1	CASSQDWVNTEAFF	TGCGCCAGCAGCCAAGACTGGGTGAACACTGAAGCTTTCTTT
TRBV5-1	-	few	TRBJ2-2	CASSLVGDSTGELFF	TGCGCCAGCAGCTTGGTGGGTGATAGCACCGGGGAGCTGTTTTTT
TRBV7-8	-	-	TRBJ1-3	CASSLAGSRTIYF	TGTGCCAGCAGCTTAGCCGGCTCAAGAACCATATATTTT
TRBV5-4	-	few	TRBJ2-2	CASSLAVIAANTGELFF	TGTGCCAGCAGCTTGGCCGTGATAGCGGCGAACACCGGGGAGCTGTTTTTT
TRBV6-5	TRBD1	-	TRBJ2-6	CASRRQGSGANVLTF	TGTGCCAGCAGGAGACAGGGCTCTGGGGCCAACGTCCTGACTTTC
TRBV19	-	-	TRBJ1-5	CASSISGLSNQPQHF	TGTGCCAGTAGTATTTCAGGCCTTTCCAATCAGCCCCAGCATTTT
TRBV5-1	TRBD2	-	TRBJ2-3	CASEIRGGSTDTQYF	TGCGCCAGCGAAATTCGCGGGGGAAGCACAGATACGCAGTATTTT
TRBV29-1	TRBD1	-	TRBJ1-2	CSVEGQGLPYGYTF	TGCAGCGTTGAAGGACAGGGACTGCCTTATGGCTACACCTTC
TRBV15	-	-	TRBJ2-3	CATSRGDSRTVTDTQYF	TGTGCCACCAGCAGGGGGGACTCCCGTACCGTCACAGATACGCAGTATTTT
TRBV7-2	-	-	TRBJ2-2	CASSVYDTGELFF	TGTGCCAGCAGCGTTTACGACACCGGGGAGCTGTTTTTT
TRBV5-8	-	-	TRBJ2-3	CASSFRTDTQYF	TGTGCCAGCAGCTTTAGGACAGATACGCAGTATTTT
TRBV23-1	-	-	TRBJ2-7	CASSQSWREQYF	TGCGCCAGCAGTCAATCGTGGCGCGAGCAGTACTTC
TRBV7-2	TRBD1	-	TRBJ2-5	CASSRTGTANGETQYF	TGTGCCAGCAGCAGGACCGGGACAGCCAACGGGGAGACCCAGTACTTC
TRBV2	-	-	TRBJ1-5	CASKIRKGSNQPQHF	TGTGCCAGCAAGATTCGTAAGGGAAGTAATCAGCCCCAGCATTTT
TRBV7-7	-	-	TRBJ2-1	CASSPLSSFPNEQFF	TGTGCCAGCAGCCCCCTAAGCTCATTCCCCAATGAGCAGTTCTTC
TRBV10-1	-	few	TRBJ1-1	CASSEGFMNTEAFF	TGCGCCAGCAGTGAGGGGTTTATGAACACTGAAGCTTTCTTT
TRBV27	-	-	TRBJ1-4	CASSFRHLNEKLFF	TGTGCCAGCAGTTTCCGACATCTCAATGAAAAACTGTTTTTT
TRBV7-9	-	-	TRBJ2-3	CASSRLGVGTDTQYF	TGTGCCAGCAGCCGGCTCGGGGTAGGCACAGATACGCAGTATTTT
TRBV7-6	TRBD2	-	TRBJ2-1	CASSFLPSGGYNEQFF	TGTGCCAGCAGCTTCCTTCCTAGCGGGGGTTACAATGAGCAGTTCTTC
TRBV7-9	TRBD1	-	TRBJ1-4	CASSSGQTGEKLFF	TGTGCCAGCAGCTCGGGACAGACAGGGGAAAAACTGTTTTTT
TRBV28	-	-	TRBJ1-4	CASSPPGRQEKLFF	TGTGCCAGCAGTCCTCCGGGCCGTCAGGAAAAACTGTTTTTT
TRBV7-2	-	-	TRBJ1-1	CASSPPFAEAFF	TGTGCCAGCAGCCCCCCGTTTGCTGAAGCTTTCTTT
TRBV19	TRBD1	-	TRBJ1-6	CASTKDRANSPLHF	TGTGCCAGTACCAAAGACAGGGCAAACTCACCCCTCCACTTT
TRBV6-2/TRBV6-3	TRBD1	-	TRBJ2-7	CASSQTGGFDEQYF	TGTGCCAGCAGCCAGACAGGGGGGTTCGACGAGCAGTACTTC
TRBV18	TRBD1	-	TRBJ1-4	CASSQQGAANEKLFF	TGTGCCAGCTCTCAACAGGGGGCAGCTAATGAAAAACTGTTTTTT
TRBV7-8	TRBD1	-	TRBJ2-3	CASSRQGTDTQYF	TGTGCCAGCAGCCGACAGGGAACAGATACGCAGTATTTT
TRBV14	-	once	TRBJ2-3	CASSQDMGTDTQYF	TGTGCCAGCAGCCAAGATATGGGCACAGATACGCAGTATTTT
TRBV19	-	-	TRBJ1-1	CASSKGGGKDTEAFF	TGTGCCAGTAGTAAAGGCGGGGGTAAGGACACTGAAGCTTTCTTT